These T cell receptor beta chains were read from a single sample in a study of cytomegalovirus exposure and HLA in healthy donors. Produced via immunoSEQ multiplex PCR; TCRdb's table is partial and in-frame only. The repertoire includes hundreds of thousands of clones, less than 80% of them detected once, and 0.22% sits in the top ten. Source material: PBMCs. Every receptor here comes from a girl aged 2-15 years in good health and CMV-seronegative. CDR3s include the opening cysteine and the closing phenylalanine or tryptophan. D genes are given only for firm matches. Not all rows give a size; the values are once, few, many and, for expanded clones, a class.

>NA|TRBD1|TRBJ1-6|TRBV25-1
CASSARDRNSPLHF
TGTGCCAGCAGTGCCCGGGACAGAAATTCACCCCTCCACTTT
>NA|NA|TRBJ2-3|TRBV5-4
CASSLFPTDTQYF
TGTGCCAGCAGCTTGTTTCCGACAGATACGCAGTATTTT
>NA|NA|TRBJ2-5|TRBV19
CASSIDLELRETQYF
TGTGCCAGTAGTATAGATCTTGAACTGAGGGAGACCCAGTACTTC
>NA|NA|TRBJ2-5|TRBV19
CASSAGLTETQYF
TGTGCCAGTAGTGCCGGACTGACGGAGACCCAGTACTTC
>NA|NA|TRBJ1-2|TRBV6-5
CASSPGSFGYTF
TGTGCCAGCAGTCCAGGGTCCTTCGGCTACACCTTC
>once|TRBD2|TRBJ2-5|TRBV4-1
CASSQGGGYGTQYF
TGCGCCAGCAGCCAAGGGGGGGGGTATGGGACCCAGTACTTC
>NA|NA|TRBJ2-5|TRBV6-1
CASSDAYETQYF
TGTGCCAGCAGTGACGCCTATGAGACCCAGTACTTC
>NA|TRBD2|TRBJ2-1|TRBV19
CASSIVAGVQNEQFF
TGTGCCAGTAGTATAGTAGCGGGAGTTCAAAATGAGCAGTTCTTC
>NA|TRBD2|TRBJ2-7|TRBV5-4
CASSATLAGGPEQYF
TGTGCCAGCAGCGCCACCCTAGCGGGGGGGCCCGAGCAGTACTTC
>NA|NA|TRBJ2-3|TRBV19
CASSPFEAARTDTQYF
TGTGCCAGTAGTCCATTCGAAGCGGCCCGTACAGATACGCAGTATTTT
>NA|TRBD1|TRBJ2-7|TRBV6-5
CASSPRGTGSYEQYF
TGTGCCAGCAGTCCCAGGGGGACGGGCTCCTACGAGCAGTACTTC
>NA|NA|TRBJ2-7|TRBV29-1
CSVVGLKISPYEQYF
TGCAGCGTTGTGGGACTCAAAATTTCTCCTTACGAGCAGTACTTC
>NA|NA|TRBJ1-1|TRBV29-1
CSVEFTGQKTEAFF
TGCAGCGTTGAGTTTACCGGACAGAAAACTGAAGCTTTCTTT
>NA|TRBD1|TRBJ1-1|TRBV2
CASSGQGARYSEAFF
TGTGCCAGCAGTGGACAGGGGGCGCGGTATTCGGAAGCTTTCTTT
>NA|TRBD2|TRBJ2-2|TRBV5-4
CASSLFSGGGSLNTGELFF
TGTGCCAGCAGCTTGTTTAGCGGGGGGGGATCCCTGAACACCGGGGAGCTGTTTTTT
>NA|NA|TRBJ2-5|TRBV5-1
CASSLGNSQETQYF
TGCGCCAGCAGCTTGGGAAACTCACAAGAGACCCAGTACTTC
>NA|NA|TRBJ1-1|TRBV27
CASSSGGAGTEAFF
TGTGCCAGCAGTTCTGGAGGGGCTGGCACTGAAGCTTTCTTT
>NA|NA|TRBJ2-7|TRBV30
CAWSGSASYEQYF
TGTGCCTGGAGTGGTAGCGCGTCCTACGAGCAGTACTTC
>NA|TRBD2|TRBJ2-1|TRBV9
CASSVGTRMGNEQFF
TGTGCCAGCAGCGTAGGGACTAGGATGGGCAATGAGCAGTTCTTC
>NA|TRBD1|TRBJ2-7|TRBV7-9
CSSQGASYEQYF
TGTTCCAGCCAGGGGGCCTCCTACGAGCAGTACTTC
>NA|NA|TRBJ2-1|TRBV5-4
CASSPEGSPSGFF
TGTGCCAGCAGCCCGGAGGGTTCCCCCTCAGGGTTCTTC
>NA|NA|TRBJ1-2|TRBV6-1
CASSELVLTFNPYGYTF
TGTGCCAGCAGTGAACTGGTCCTCACTTTTAACCCCTATGGCTACACCTTC
>few|NA|TRBJ2-4|TRBV7-9
CASSPGENIQYF
TGTGCCAGCAGCCCCGGGGAAAACATTCAGTACTTC
>NA|NA|TRBJ2-5|TRBV5-6
CASSLASGQETQYF
TGTGCCAGCAGCTTAGCGTCGGGGCAAGAGACCCAGTACTTC
>NA|TRBD2|TRBJ2-7|TRBV28
CASSAGGGSYEQYF
TGTGCCTCCTCGGCGGGAGGAGGGTCCTACGAGCAGTACTTC
>NA|NA|TRBJ2-1|TRBV27
CASSFDTKYSYNEQFF
TGTGCCAGCAGTTTCGACACCAAATACTCCTACAATGAGCAGTTCTTC
>NA|TRBD2|TRBJ2-1|TRBV7-2
CASSLVGGGAGLNEQFF
TGTGCCAGCAGCTTAGTCGGCGGGGGGGCAGGTTTAAATGAGCAGTTCTTC
>NA|NA|TRBJ1-4|TRBV5-4
CASSQKREFEKLFF
TGTGCCAGCAGCCAGAAACGGGAATTTGAAAAACTGTTTTTT
>NA|NA|TRBJ2-7|TRBV29-1
CSVEGAINQGEQYF
TGCAGCGTTGAAGGGGCGATAAACCAGGGGGAGCAGTACTTC
>once|NA|TRBJ2-1|TRBV11-3
CASSSKAGPYNEQFF
TGTGCCAGCAGCTCCAAAGCGGGCCCCTACAATGAGCAGTTCTTC
>NA|NA|TRBJ2-5|TRBV7-7
CASSLGLRPWETQYF
TGTGCCAGCAGCTTAGGTTTGCGGCCATGGGAGACCCAGTACTTC
>NA|NA|TRBJ2-7|TRBV7-9
CASSSAQGYEQYF
TGTGCCAGCAGCTCGGCCCAGGGCTACGAGCAGTACTTC
>once|NA|TRBJ1-5|TRBV4-2
CASSQVAGVNQPQHF
TGTGCCAGCAGCCAAGTGGCAGGGGTAAATCAGCCCCAGCATTTT
>NA|NA|TRBJ2-3|TRBV19
CASSTTGTSTDTQYF
TGTGCCAGTAGTACCACAGGGACGTCCACAGATACGCAGTATTTT
>NA|TRBD2|TRBJ2-1|TRBV19
CASRGLAGVGEQFF
TGTGCCAGTCGGGGTCTAGCGGGAGTGGGTGAGCAGTTCTTC
>NA|TRBD2|TRBJ2-7|TRBV28
CASSSIPGTTFYEQYF
TGTGCCAGCAGTTCAATCCCCGGGACTACTTTCTACGAGCAGTACTTC
>NA|TRBD1|TRBJ1-2|TRBV7-9
CASSLAGTGYGYTF
TGTGCCAGCAGCTTAGCCGGGACAGGTTATGGCTACACCTTC
>NA|TRBD1|TRBJ1-1|TRBV5-6
CASSFRDRVLTEAFF
TGTGCCAGCAGCTTCCGGGACAGGGTATTAACTGAAGCTTTCTTT
>NA|TRBD1|TRBJ2-1|TRBV12-5
CASGRDRGESNEQFF
TGTGCTAGTGGCCGGGACAGAGGAGAGTCCAATGAGCAGTTCTTC
>NA|NA|TRBJ2-1|TRBV29-1
CSVQGLGNEQFF
TGCAGCGTTCAGGGATTGGGCAATGAGCAGTTCTTC
>NA|NA|TRBJ1-3|TRBV9
CASSHSGSGNTIYF
TGTGCCAGCAGTCATAGCGGCTCTGGAAACACCATATATTTT
>NA|TRBD2|TRBJ2-1|TRBV5-4
CASQWTSGSYNEQFF
TGTGCCAGTCAGTGGACTAGCGGCTCCTACAATGAGCAGTTCTTC
>NA|TRBD2|TRBJ2-3|TRBV6-1
CASSGGGWEQSTDTQYF
TGTGCCAGCAGTGGGGGGGGGTGGGAGCAAAGCACAGATACGCAGTATTTT
>NA|TRBD1|TRBJ2-2|TRBV5-1
CASSLDAGGIGELFF
TGCGCCAGCAGCTTGGATGCAGGGGGCATCGGGGAGCTGTTTTTT
>few|NA|TRBJ1-4|TRBV18
CASSMQMGPGEKLFF
TGTGCCAGCTCAATGCAGATGGGGCCGGGCGAAAAACTGTTTTTT
>few|TRBD1|TRBJ2-3|TRBV5-6
CASSPRTGVTDTQYF
TGTGCCAGCAGCCCACGGACAGGGGTAACAGATACGCAGTATTTT
>NA|NA|TRBJ1-5|TRBV7-8
CASSLVANQPQHF
TGTGCCAGCAGCTTAGTGGCCAATCAGCCCCAGCATTTT
>NA|TRBD2|TRBJ2-1|TRBV7-8
CASSLFGLAGAVEQFF
TGTGCCAGCAGCTTATTTGGACTAGCGGGAGCGGTTGAGCAGTTCTTC
>NA|TRBD1|TRBJ2-2|TRBV5-1
CASSWDRANTGELFF
TGCGCCAGCAGCTGGGACAGGGCGAACACCGGGGAGCTGTTTTTT
>NA|TRBD1|TRBJ2-7|TRBV2
CASSDPNRGTYEQYF
TGTGCCAGCAGTGATCCGAACAGGGGAACCTACGAGCAGTACTTC
>NA|TRBD1|TRBJ2-1|TRBV11-1
CASSARDRGPSDEQFF
TGTGCCAGCAGCGCCCGGGACAGGGGGCCAAGTGATGAGCAGTTCTTC
>NA|TRBD1|TRBJ2-7|TRBV15
CATSPGQGSHEQYF
TGTGCCACCAGCCCTGGACAGGGGAGCCACGAGCAGTACTTC
>once|TRBD1|TRBJ2-7|TRBV2
CASRRQGPYEQYF
TGTGCCAGCAGGCGACAGGGGCCCTACGAGCAGTACTTC
>NA|TRBD1|TRBJ1-1|TRBV2
CANDRENTEAFF
TGTGCCAACGACAGGGAAAACACTGAAGCTTTCTTT
>NA|TRBD2|TRBJ2-2|TRBV4-2
CASSQEWGSGGNTGELFF
TGTGCCAGCAGCCAAGAATGGGGTAGCGGGGGGAACACCGGGGAGCTGTTTTTT
>NA|TRBD1|TRBJ2-7|TRBV5-1
CASSPRTGSSYEQYF
TGCGCCAGCAGCCCCCGGACAGGTAGCTCCTACGAGCAGTACTTC
>NA|NA|TRBJ2-3|TRBV10-2
CASSVVRDTQYF
TGCGCCAGCAGTGTTGTCAGGGATACGCAGTATTTT
>NA|NA|TRBJ1-2|TRBV7-8
CASSPDRSYGYTF
TGTGCCAGCAGCCCTGACAGATCCTATGGCTACACCTTC
>few|TRBD1|TRBJ1-6|TRBV7-6
CASSLEPPGQSNSPLHF
TGTGCCAGCAGCTTAGAGCCACCGGGACAGTCTAATTCACCCCTCCACTTT